This T cell receptor (beta chain) was sequenced during a study of T cells in Graves' hyperthyroidism and ophthalmopathy. General study points: Clonotypes that were expanded in thyroid above 0.001 mostly appeared in blood too.

Each patient was aged 18 to 65 and had newly diagnosed hyperthyroidism of under 2 months' duration. Patients showing uncontrolled infection, other autoimmune disease, pregnancy or lactation were ineligible. The source material, RNA transcripts, was used to amplify TCR beta CDR3 regions. A first-round RT-PCR of the TCR CDR3 used the HTBI primer set. Via MiXCR, TCRdb re-called the multiplex PCR reads, giving one row per CDR3 protein. The data contain 600,000 to 750,000 distinct CDR3 sequences, 15% to 20% of them singletons. This clonotype appeared a few times. The target antigen is unknown. CDR3 length: 18 residues. Germline V gene sequence: CDR1 SGHVS, CDR2 FNYEAQ. V shed 3 bases and J 4 bases; nucleotides not matched to a gene: 12.

The sequence was obtained from a middle-aged man with Graves' hyperthyroidism. The chain is built from TRBV7-6 and TRBJ2-1, with 10 bases that match TRBD1. Sequenced material: blood. The CDR3 region is CASSFRDRGPGGYNEQFF. For the CDR3, the DNA is TGTGCCAGCAGCTTCCGGGACAGGGGACCCGGAGGTTACAATGAGCAGTTCTTC.